This TCR beta chain was retrieved from a study of CD8 T cells in ankylosing spondylitis. General study points: Among TCR beta sequences, a motif of roughly 8 highly homologous variants appeared characteristic of ankylosing spondylitis blood. Disease-linked clones reportedly showed significant enrichment in matched ankylosing spondylitis synovial fluid. CD8+ cells made up the disease-linked clones, which were relatively rare in peripheral blood. Prior literature has documented some motif variants in synovial fluid and blood from reactive arthritis.

Generation of TCR beta libraries employed quantitative 5'-RACE incorporating molecular barcodes. TCRdb re-called the 5' RACE reads with MiXCR, one entry per CDR3 protein. The sample records fewer than 550,000 distinct CDR3 sequences, approximately 5.3% being singletons. In the case of this clonotype: The antigen is unknown.

The CDR3 is 15 residues long. Germline CDR1 and CDR2: KGHSH and LQKENI. Trimming removed 4 bases from V and 0 bases from J, with 13 bases in between. The chain combines TRBV18 with TRBJ2-7, with a possible D match to TRBD2 (6 bases). The specimen was blood, either unsorted or a sorted T cell fraction (not recorded which). The clonotype comes from a male donor with ankylosing spondylitis. The CDR3 is CASSLGTGDSYEQYF. As DNA, the CDR3 is TGTGCCAGCTCACTGGGGACGGGGGACTCCTACGAGCAGTACTTC.